The rows below give T cell receptor beta chains drawn from one sample of a study of cytomegalovirus exposure and HLA in healthy donors. Produced via immunoSEQ multiplex PCR; TCRdb's table is partial and in-frame only. The data contain more than 200,000 clones, 80% to 95% of them seen just once; the ten biggest clones take up 3.1%. Source material: PBMCs. The receptors were gathered from a woman under 40 in good health and CMV-seronegative. Both conserved end residues are part of each CDR3. Each record gives: J gene, D gene, V gene, clone size, CDR3 DNA, CDR3 protein. The D gene is left open where the match is weak. Clone sizes are given selectively: once, few, many, or a class where the clone is expanded.

J gene: TRBJ1-2
D gene: .
V gene: TRBV7-9
clone size: .
CDR3 DNA: TGTGCCAGCAGCTTAGATGGACTCGCTAACTATGGCTACACCTTC
CDR3 protein: CASSLDGLANYGYTF

J gene: TRBJ2-7
D gene: TRBD2
V gene: TRBV30
clone size: .
CDR3 DNA: TGTGCCTGGAGCCACGGGACTAGCGGCGAGCAGTACTTC
CDR3 protein: CAWSHGTSGEQYF

J gene: TRBJ1-1
D gene: .
V gene: TRBV28
clone size: .
CDR3 DNA: TGTGCCAGCAGGGTACAGGTACACACTGAAGCTTTCTTT
CDR3 protein: CASRVQVHTEAFF

J gene: TRBJ2-5
D gene: TRBD1
V gene: TRBV6-1
clone size: .
CDR3 DNA: TGTGCCACCAAACAGGGGGATGGAGAGACCCAGTACTTC
CDR3 protein: CATKQGDGETQYF

J gene: TRBJ2-3
D gene: TRBD2
V gene: TRBV7-3
clone size: .
CDR3 DNA: TGTGCCAGCAGCTCAGCGGGAGGCCTCACAGATACGCAGTATTTT
CDR3 protein: CASSSAGGLTDTQYF

J gene: TRBJ2-7
D gene: .
V gene: TRBV7-2
clone size: .
CDR3 DNA: TGTGCCAGCAGCTCGGGCCTACCAAGTACCCGCTCCTACGAGCAGTACTTC
CDR3 protein: CASSSGLPSTRSYEQYF

J gene: TRBJ2-1
D gene: TRBD2
V gene: TRBV6-6
clone size: .
CDR3 DNA: TGTGCCAGCAGTCCCGGGACTAGCGGGAGAAATGAGCAGTTCTTC
CDR3 protein: CASSPGTSGRNEQFF

J gene: TRBJ1-2
D gene: TRBD1
V gene: TRBV6-1
clone size: .
CDR3 DNA: TGTGCCAGCAGTGAAGCTTTGACAGGGGGCGTGACTGGCTACACCTTC
CDR3 protein: CASSEALTGGVTGYTF

J gene: TRBJ1-1
D gene: .
V gene: TRBV4-3
clone size: once
CDR3 DNA: TGCGCCAGCAGCCAAGATCGTGGGTTAGGCACTGAAGCTTTCTTT
CDR3 protein: CASSQDRGLGTEAFF

J gene: TRBJ1-2
D gene: .
V gene: TRBV28
clone size: .
CDR3 DNA: TGTGCCAGCAGTTCCCTATTTACCGGGCGGGGCTACACCTTC
CDR3 protein: CASSSLFTGRGYTF

J gene: TRBJ2-3
D gene: TRBD2
V gene: TRBV5-1
clone size: .
CDR3 DNA: TGCGCCAGCAGCTCTAGCGGGGCTAGCACAGATACGCAGTATTTT
CDR3 protein: CASSSSGASTDTQYF

J gene: TRBJ1-1
D gene: TRBD1
V gene: TRBV6-5
clone size: .
CDR3 DNA: TGTGCCAGCAGTCCCCGGGACAGTATGAACACTGAAGCTTTCTTT
CDR3 protein: CASSPRDSMNTEAFF

J gene: TRBJ2-3
D gene: TRBD2
V gene: TRBV28
clone size: .
CDR3 DNA: TGTGCCAGCAGTTTAGGTGGGGGGGTAGATACGCAGTATTTT
CDR3 protein: CASSLGGGVDTQYF

J gene: TRBJ2-5
D gene: TRBD2
V gene: TRBV6-5
clone size: .
CDR3 DNA: TGTGCCAGCAGTTACTGGCGGGAGGGCCTGGAGACCCAGTACTTC
CDR3 protein: CASSYWREGLETQYF

J gene: TRBJ2-2
D gene: .
V gene: TRBV30
clone size: .
CDR3 DNA: TGTGCCTGGAGCGTCCCCCTAGGGACCGGGGAGCTGTTTTTT
CDR3 protein: CAWSVPLGTGELFF

J gene: TRBJ2-7
D gene: .
V gene: TRBV4-3
clone size: .
CDR3 DNA: TGCGCCAGCAGCCTAATGATAGGACTCAGCTACGAGCAGTACTTC
CDR3 protein: CASSLMIGLSYEQYF

J gene: TRBJ2-7
D gene: .
V gene: TRBV21-1
clone size: .
CDR3 DNA: TGTGCCAGCAGCAAAGGGGGGTCCTCTGAACCTTACGAGCAGTACTTC
CDR3 protein: CASSKGGSSEPYEQYF

J gene: TRBJ1-1
D gene: .
V gene: TRBV27
clone size: .
CDR3 DNA: TGTGCCAGCAGTTTATCCAGGGGAGTTACTGAAGCTTTCTTT
CDR3 protein: CASSLSRGVTEAFF

J gene: TRBJ2-2
D gene: .
V gene: TRBV4-3
clone size: .
CDR3 DNA: TGCGCCAGCAGCCAACCCGAACGGAGCACCGGGGAGCTGTTTTTT
CDR3 protein: CASSQPERSTGELFF

J gene: TRBJ2-3
D gene: TRBD1
V gene: TRBV7-3
clone size: .
CDR3 DNA: TGTGCCAGCAGTCCGACCGGGACAGGGGAGGCAGATACGCAGTATTTT
CDR3 protein: CASSPTGTGEADTQYF

J gene: TRBJ2-1
D gene: .
V gene: TRBV30
clone size: .
CDR3 DNA: TGTGCCTGGACAGGGTTCAATGAGCAGTTCTTC
CDR3 protein: CAWTGFNEQFF

J gene: TRBJ2-1
D gene: .
V gene: TRBV28
clone size: .
CDR3 DNA: TGTGCCAGCAGTGTACACCCAGGGAACAATGAGCAGTTCTTC
CDR3 protein: CASSVHPGNNEQFF

J gene: TRBJ2-7
D gene: .
V gene: TRBV21-1
clone size: .
CDR3 DNA: TGTGCCAGCAGTCCCTACGAGCAGTACTTC
CDR3 protein: CASSPYEQYF

J gene: TRBJ2-3
D gene: .
V gene: TRBV7-9
clone size: .
CDR3 DNA: TGTGCCAGCAGCCCGCGGGACCTCACAGATACGCAGTATTTT
CDR3 protein: CASSPRDLTDTQYF

J gene: TRBJ2-7
D gene: .
V gene: TRBV19
clone size: .
CDR3 DNA: TGTGCCAGTGGACCCGGGGCCTCCTACGAGCAGTACTTC
CDR3 protein: CASGPGASYEQYF

J gene: TRBJ1-2
D gene: .
V gene: TRBV10-3
clone size: .
CDR3 DNA: TGTGCCATCATGAGGGAATATGGCTACACCTTC
CDR3 protein: CAIMREYGYTF

J gene: TRBJ2-2
D gene: TRBD1
V gene: TRBV5-1
clone size: .
CDR3 DNA: TGCGCCAGCAGCCCACGGACAGGGGGCCTAAAACTGAACACCGGGGAGCTGTTTTTT
CDR3 protein: CASSPRTGGLKLNTGELFF

J gene: TRBJ2-1
D gene: .
V gene: TRBV27
clone size: .
CDR3 DNA: TGTGCCAGCAGTTTAAGCGGGCCCTACAATGAGCAGTTCTTC
CDR3 protein: CASSLSGPYNEQFF

J gene: TRBJ1-2
D gene: .
V gene: TRBV19
clone size: .
CDR3 DNA: TGTGCCAGTTACTTTTCCGGACACAGAGGTGGCTACACCTTC
CDR3 protein: CASYFSGHRGGYTF

J gene: TRBJ2-7
D gene: TRBD2
V gene: TRBV11-1
clone size: .
CDR3 DNA: TGTGCCAGCAGCTTAACTAGCGGGAGCTACGAGCAGTACTTC
CDR3 protein: CASSLTSGSYEQYF

J gene: TRBJ1-5
D gene: .
V gene: TRBV6-6
clone size: few
CDR3 DNA: TGTGCCAGCACGGGGGGCTGGGGTCAGCCCCAGCATTTT
CDR3 protein: CASTGGWGQPQHF

J gene: TRBJ2-3
D gene: TRBD1
V gene: TRBV5-1
clone size: .
CDR3 DNA: TGCGCCAGCAGCGGACGGGGACAGAGAACAGATACGCAGTATTTT
CDR3 protein: CASSGRGQRTDTQYF

J gene: TRBJ2-3
D gene: .
V gene: TRBV6-1
clone size: .
CDR3 DNA: TGTGCCAGCAGTCCAGTTATCACAGATACGCAGTATTTT
CDR3 protein: CASSPVITDTQYF

J gene: TRBJ2-5
D gene: TRBD1
V gene: TRBV5-1
clone size: .
CDR3 DNA: TGCGCCAGCAGCTGGCAGGGGGTCGAGACCCAGTACTTC
CDR3 protein: CASSWQGVETQYF

J gene: TRBJ1-5
D gene: .
V gene: TRBV4-2
clone size: .
CDR3 DNA: TGTGCCAGCAGCCAAGAAGGGGAAGGCAATCAGCCCCAGCATTTT
CDR3 protein: CASSQEGEGNQPQHF

J gene: TRBJ2-1
D gene: TRBD2
V gene: TRBV7-2
clone size: .
CDR3 DNA: TGTGCCAGCAGCTTAGACCCGGGAGGTAGAGCTGAGCAGTTCTTC
CDR3 protein: CASSLDPGGRAEQFF

J gene: TRBJ2-7
D gene: TRBD1
V gene: TRBV5-6
clone size: .
CDR3 DNA: TGTGCCAGCAGCTTGGGTCAGGGGGCGCAGTACTTC
CDR3 protein: CASSLGQGAQYF

J gene: TRBJ2-1
D gene: .
V gene: TRBV5-1
clone size: .
CDR3 DNA: TGCGCCAGCAGAGTCAGCGGGCAATACAATGAGCAGTTCTTC
CDR3 protein: CASRVSGQYNEQFF

J gene: TRBJ2-3
D gene: TRBD2
V gene: TRBV9
clone size: .
CDR3 DNA: TGTGCCAGCAGTCAAGGGGCTAGCGGGCCCGATACGCAGTATTTT
CDR3 protein: CASSQGASGPDTQYF

J gene: TRBJ2-7
D gene: TRBD2
V gene: TRBV11-2
clone size: .
CDR3 DNA: TGTGCCAGCAGCTTAAGGGGAGCGGGAGGGTCCTACGAGCAGTACTTC
CDR3 protein: CASSLRGAGGSYEQYF

J gene: TRBJ2-7
D gene: .
V gene: TRBV10-2
clone size: .
CDR3 DNA: TGCGCCAGCAGTGAAGAACCGACCTACGAGCAGTACTTC
CDR3 protein: CASSEEPTYEQYF

J gene: TRBJ2-1
D gene: TRBD1
V gene: TRBV11-2
clone size: .
CDR3 DNA: TGTGCCAGCAGCTTAAGCCGGGACAGAGGGAATGAGCAGTTCTTC
CDR3 protein: CASSLSRDRGNEQFF

J gene: TRBJ2-1
D gene: .
V gene: TRBV27
clone size: .
CDR3 DNA: TGTGCCAGCAGTGAGGGACCTCCCTACAATGAGCAGTTCTTC
CDR3 protein: CASSEGPPYNEQFF

J gene: TRBJ2-7
D gene: .
V gene: TRBV6-5
clone size: .
CDR3 DNA: TGTGCCATCTCGACAGGTCCCACCTACGAGCAGTACTTC
CDR3 protein: CAISTGPTYEQYF

J gene: TRBJ1-5
D gene: .
V gene: TRBV5-8
clone size: .
CDR3 DNA: TGTGCCAGCAGCCCGGAACATAATAGCAATCAGCCCCAGCATTTT
CDR3 protein: CASSPEHNSNQPQHF

J gene: TRBJ1-5
D gene: .
V gene: TRBV14
clone size: .
CDR3 DNA: TGTGCCAGCAGCCGGGGGGATCAGCCCCAGCATTTT
CDR3 protein: CASSRGDQPQHF